The 7 T cell receptor beta chains listed next were all sequenced from one sample in a study of identical twins. TCRdb re-derived calls from the 5' RACE reads in MiXCR, one entry per CDR3 protein. The sample shows about 470,000 distinct CDR3 sequences, approximately 24% of them seen only once. The sample was also reused in another study, on T cells expressing NK-cell markers.

The sequencing input was CD4+ T cells sorted from blood. The receptor set was obtained from a woman younger than 35 in good health.

This clonotype showed up just a few times. The rearrangement uses TRBV7-6 and TRBJ2-2; D is undetermined. The V gene lost 5 bases and the J gene lost 6 bases, with 10 bases spanning the gap. The CDR3 has 13 residues. Germline CDR1 and CDR2: SGHVS and FNYEAQ. The CDR3 region is CASSPHKAGELFF. CDR3 in DNA: TGTGCCAGCAGCCCCCACAAAGCCGGGGAGCTGTTTTTT.

The chain joins TRBV20-1 to TRBJ1-1; D call uncertain. The CDR3 totals 11 residues. Germline loops: CDR1 DFQATT, CDR2 SNEGSKA (reference sequence). The ends were cut back, 5 bases at V and 6 bases at J, with 10 bases in the middle. CDR3: CSAPRSAEAFF. CDR3 DNA: TGCAGTGCTCCAAGGAGTGCTGAAGCTTTCTTT.

This clonotype was seen more than once but under ten times. The chain is built from TRBV10-2 and TRBJ2-1; TRBD2 aligns across 10 bases. The CDR3 extends over 18 amino acids. Germline V gene data show CDR1 as WSHSY and CDR2 as SAAADI. J lost 0 bases, V lost 6 bases, and 11 bases had no gene match. DNA of the CDR3: TGCGCCAGCAGCCGGACTAGCGGCGGGACCAGCTCCTACAATGAGCAGTTCTTC. Residues: CASSRTSGGTSSYNEQFF.

The rearrangement joins TRBV3-1 to TRBJ2-2; 14 nucleotides line up with TRBD2. V shed 11 bases and J 4 bases; nucleotides not matched to a gene: 15. The CDR3 loop spans 18 amino acids. Germline V lookup: CDR1 LGHDT, CDR2 YNNKEL (reference sequence). The CDR3 loop is CACTQKTSGGAGTGELFF. CDR3 nucleotide sequence: TGTGCCTGCACCCAGAAGACTAGCGGGGGGGCCGGCACCGGGGAGCTGTTTTTT.

V gene TRBV7-9 combines with J gene TRBJ2-7; 12 bases are shared with TRBD1. J gave up 5 bases and V 5 bases, and 4 bases lay outside the gene matches. Germline-derived CDR1 and CDR2 are SEHNR and FQNEAQ (reference sequence). The CDR3 length is 14 residues. The CDR3 DNA reads as TGTGCCAGCAGCCCGGGACAGGGGGCGAACGAGCAGTACTTC. Encoded protein: CASSPGQGANEQYF.

This clonotype has ten or more counts. In DNA, the CDR3 is TGCAGTGCTAGTAGCCCAAGGGACTCCTACGAGCAGTACTTC. Translation: CSASSPRDSYEQYF. J is TRBJ2-7 and V is TRBV20-1; D remains ambiguous. The CDR3 has 14 amino acids. The germline CDR1 and CDR2 sequences are DFQATT and SNEGSKA (reference sequence). V was cut by 3 bases and J by 0 bases, with 12 bases left in between.

This clonotype was seen only a few times. As DNA, the CDR3 is TGTGCCAGTAGTATACAACCTAGGGGTAATGAAGCTTTCTTT. Protein product: CASSIQPRGNEAFF. The chain combines TRBV19 with TRBJ1-1, with TRBD1 as a possible D gene (5 bases). V lost 2 bases, J lost 7 bases, and 14 bases lay in between. Looked up from germline, CDR1 is LNHDA and CDR2 is SQIVND (reference sequence). CDR3 length equals 14 residues.